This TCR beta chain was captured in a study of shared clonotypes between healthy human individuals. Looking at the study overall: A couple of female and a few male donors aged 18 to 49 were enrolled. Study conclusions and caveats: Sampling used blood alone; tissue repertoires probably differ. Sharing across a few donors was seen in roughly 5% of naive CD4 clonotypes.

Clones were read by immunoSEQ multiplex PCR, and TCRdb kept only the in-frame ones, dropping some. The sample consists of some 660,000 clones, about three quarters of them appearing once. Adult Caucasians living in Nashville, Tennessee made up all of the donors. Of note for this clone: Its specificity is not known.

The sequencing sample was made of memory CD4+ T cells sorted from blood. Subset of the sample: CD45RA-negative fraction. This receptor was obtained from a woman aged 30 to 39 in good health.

In nucleotides, the CDR3 is TGTGCCAGCAGTGAAGGGAACAGGGGCGCCTACGAGCAGTACTTC. The encoded protein is CASSEGNRGAYEQYF. This chain joins TRBV25-1 and TRBJ2-7, with 7 positions matching TRBD1. This CDR3 region has 15 residues. Germline assignment: CDR1 MGHDK and CDR2 SYGVNS. V lost 2 bases and J lost 2; bases outside the gene matches: 6.